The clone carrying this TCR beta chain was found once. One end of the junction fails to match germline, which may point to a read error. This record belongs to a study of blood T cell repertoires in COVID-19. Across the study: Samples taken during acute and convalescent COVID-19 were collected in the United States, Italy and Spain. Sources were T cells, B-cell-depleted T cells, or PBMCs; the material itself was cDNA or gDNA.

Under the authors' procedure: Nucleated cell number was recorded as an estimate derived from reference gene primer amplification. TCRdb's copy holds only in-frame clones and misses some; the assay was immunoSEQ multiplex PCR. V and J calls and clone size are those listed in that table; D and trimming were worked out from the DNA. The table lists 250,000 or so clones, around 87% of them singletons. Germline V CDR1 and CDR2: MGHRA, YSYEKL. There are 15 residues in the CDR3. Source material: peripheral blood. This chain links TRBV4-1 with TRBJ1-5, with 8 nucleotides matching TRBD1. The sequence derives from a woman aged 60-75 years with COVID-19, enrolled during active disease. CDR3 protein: CASSQVGQGKQPQHF. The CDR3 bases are TGCGCCAGCAGCCAGGTTGGACAGGGCAAACAGCCCCAGCATTTT.